The clone carrying this T cell receptor (beta chain) was seen many times. This record comes from a study of CD8+ T cells in alopecia areata. cDNA serving as the sequencing template came from extracted, reverse transcribed RNA. Sequencing used immunoSEQ multiplex PCR; TCRdb keeps in-frame clones, though not all of them. The sample includes about 190,000 clones, about 63% of them seen just once. CDR1 and CDR2 (germline): SNHLY, FYNNEI. The CDR3 runs to 15 residues. V gave up 3 bases and J gave up 1 base, with 10 bases separating them. The sample here was CD4+ T cells sorted from blood, taken at week 0. The chain links TRBV2 to TRBJ1-5; possible D gene TRBD1, 5 bases. This sequence was found in a human donor with alopecia areata. The CDR3 coding sequence is TGTGCCAGCAGTGACCAGGGATTCAGCAATCAGCCCCAGCATTTT. Amino acids: CASSDQGFSNQPQHF. Filled out from reference TRBV2 and TRBJ1-5, the complete variable domain reads EPEVTQTPSHQVTQMGQEVILRCVPISNHLYFYWYRQILGQKVEFLVSFYNNEISEKSEIFDDQFSVERPDGSNFTLKIRSTKLEDSAMYFCASSDQGFSNQPQHFGDGTRLSIL.